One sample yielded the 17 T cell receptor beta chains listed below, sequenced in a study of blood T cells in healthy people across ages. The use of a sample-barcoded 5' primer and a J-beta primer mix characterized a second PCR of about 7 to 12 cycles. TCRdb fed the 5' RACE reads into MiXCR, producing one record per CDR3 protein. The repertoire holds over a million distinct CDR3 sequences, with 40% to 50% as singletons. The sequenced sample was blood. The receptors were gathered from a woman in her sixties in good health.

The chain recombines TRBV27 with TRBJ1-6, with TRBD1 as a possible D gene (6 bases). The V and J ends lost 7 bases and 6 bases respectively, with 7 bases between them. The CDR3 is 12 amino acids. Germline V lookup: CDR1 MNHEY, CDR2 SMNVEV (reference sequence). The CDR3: CASKGGNSPLHF. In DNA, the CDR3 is TGTGCCAGCAAAGGGGGTAATTCACCCCTCCACTTT.

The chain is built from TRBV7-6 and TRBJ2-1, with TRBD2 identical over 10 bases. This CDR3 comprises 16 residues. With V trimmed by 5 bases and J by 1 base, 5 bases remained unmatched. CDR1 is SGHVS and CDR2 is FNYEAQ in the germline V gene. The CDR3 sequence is CASSTGLANSYNEQFF. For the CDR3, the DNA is TGTGCCAGCAGCACGGGACTAGCGAATTCCTACAATGAGCAGTTCTTC.

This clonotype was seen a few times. CDR3 nucleotides: TGTGCCAGCAGCCAAGATGTGCGAGGAGGCGAGCAGTACTTC. It specifies CASSQDVRGGEQYF. V and J are TRBV3-1 and TRBJ2-7; a weak D match, TRBD2 (5 bases). V lost 0 bases to trimming and J lost 6 bases, with 12 bases between them. Germline V gene sequence: CDR1 LGHDT, CDR2 YNNKEL (reference sequence). The CDR3 has 14 amino acids.

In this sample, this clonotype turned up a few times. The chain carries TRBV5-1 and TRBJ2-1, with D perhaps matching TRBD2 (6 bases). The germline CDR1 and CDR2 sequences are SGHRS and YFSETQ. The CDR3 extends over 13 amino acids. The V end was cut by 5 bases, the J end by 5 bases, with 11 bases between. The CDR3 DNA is TGCGCCAGCAGGGAGGGCGGCGACAATGAGCAGTTCTTC. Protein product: CASREGGDNEQFF. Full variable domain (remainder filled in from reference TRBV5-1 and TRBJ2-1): KAGVTQTPRYLIKTRGQQVTLSCSPISGHRSVSWYQQTPGQGLQFLFEYFSETQRNKGNFPGRFSGRQFSNSRSEMNVSTLELGDSALYLCASREGGDNEQFFGPGTRLTVL.

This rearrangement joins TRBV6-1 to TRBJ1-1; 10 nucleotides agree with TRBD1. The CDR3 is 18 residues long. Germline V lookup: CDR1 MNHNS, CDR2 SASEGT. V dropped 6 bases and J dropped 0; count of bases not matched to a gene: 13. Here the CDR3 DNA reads TGTGCCAGCAGCCCCCACCGGGACAGGGGTATCATGAACACTGAAGCTTTCTTT. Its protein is CASSPHRDRGIMNTEAFF.

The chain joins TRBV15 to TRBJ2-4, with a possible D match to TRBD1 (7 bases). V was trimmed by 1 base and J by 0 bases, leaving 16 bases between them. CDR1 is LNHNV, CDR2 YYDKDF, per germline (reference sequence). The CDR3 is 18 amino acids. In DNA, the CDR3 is TGTGCCACCAGCAGAGGTTCGGAGGGGGCGAGAGCCAAAAACATTCAGTACTTC. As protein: CATSRGSEGARAKNIQYF.

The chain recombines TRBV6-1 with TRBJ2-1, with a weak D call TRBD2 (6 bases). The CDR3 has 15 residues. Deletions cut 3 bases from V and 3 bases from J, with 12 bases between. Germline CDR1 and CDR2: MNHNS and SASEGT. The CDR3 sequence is CASSDGGKDYNEQFF. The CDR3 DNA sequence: TGTGCCAGCAGTGACGGCGGGAAGGACTACAATGAGCAGTTCTTC.

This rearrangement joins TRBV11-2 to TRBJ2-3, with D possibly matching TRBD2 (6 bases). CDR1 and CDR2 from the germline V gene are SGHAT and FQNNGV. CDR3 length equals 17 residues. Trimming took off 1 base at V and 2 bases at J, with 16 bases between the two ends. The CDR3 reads CASSLGLGAGTTDTQYF. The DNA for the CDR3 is TGTGCCAGCAGCTTAGGTCTGGGTGCGGGAACCACAGATACGCAGTATTTT. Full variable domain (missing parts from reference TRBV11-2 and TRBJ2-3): EAGVAQSPRYKIIEKRQSVAFWCNPISGHATLYWYQQILGQGPKLLIQFQNNGVVDDSQLPKDRFSAERLKGVDSTLKIQPAKLEDSAVYLCASSLGLGAGTTDTQYFGPGTRLTVL.

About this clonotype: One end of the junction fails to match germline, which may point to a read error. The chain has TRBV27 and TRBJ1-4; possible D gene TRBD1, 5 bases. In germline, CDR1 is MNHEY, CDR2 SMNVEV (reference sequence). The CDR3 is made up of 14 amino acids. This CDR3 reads CTSSLGRRNEKLFF. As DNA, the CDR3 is TGTACCAGCAGTTTGGGACGGAGGAATGAAAAACTGTTTTTT.

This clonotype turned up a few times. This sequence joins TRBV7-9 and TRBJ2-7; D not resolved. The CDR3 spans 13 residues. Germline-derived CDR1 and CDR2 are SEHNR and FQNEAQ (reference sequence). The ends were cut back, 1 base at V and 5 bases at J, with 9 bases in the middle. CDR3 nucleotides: TGTGCCAGCAGCTTAGTGGTCCAACACGAGCAGTACTTC. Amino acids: CASSLVVQHEQYF.

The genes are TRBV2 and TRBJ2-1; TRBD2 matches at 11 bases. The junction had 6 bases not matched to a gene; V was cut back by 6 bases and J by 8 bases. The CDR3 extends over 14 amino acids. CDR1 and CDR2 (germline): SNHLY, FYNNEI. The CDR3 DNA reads TGTGCCAGCAGGGGACTAGCGGCCGGGGATGAGCAGTTCTTC. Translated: CASRGLAAGDEQFF.

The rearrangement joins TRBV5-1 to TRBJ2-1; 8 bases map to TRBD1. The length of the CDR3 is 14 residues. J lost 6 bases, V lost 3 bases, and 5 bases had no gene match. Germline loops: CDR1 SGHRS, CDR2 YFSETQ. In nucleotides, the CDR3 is TGCGCCAGCAGCTCAAGACAGGGGAGCAATGAGCAGTTCTTC. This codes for CASSSRQGSNEQFF. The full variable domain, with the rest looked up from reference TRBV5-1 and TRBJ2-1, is KAGVTQTPRYLIKTRGQQVTLSCSPISGHRSVSWYQQTPGQGLQFLFEYFSETQRNKGNFPGRFSGRQFSNSRSEMNVSTLELGDSALYLCASSSRQGSNEQFFGPGTRLTVL.

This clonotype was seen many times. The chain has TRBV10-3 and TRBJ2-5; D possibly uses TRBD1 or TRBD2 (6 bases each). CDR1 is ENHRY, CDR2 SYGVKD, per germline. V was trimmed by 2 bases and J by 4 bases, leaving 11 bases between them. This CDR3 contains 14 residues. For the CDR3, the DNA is TGTGCCATCAGTGAGGGCAGGGGACTAGAGACCCAGTACTTC. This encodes CAISEGRGLETQYF.

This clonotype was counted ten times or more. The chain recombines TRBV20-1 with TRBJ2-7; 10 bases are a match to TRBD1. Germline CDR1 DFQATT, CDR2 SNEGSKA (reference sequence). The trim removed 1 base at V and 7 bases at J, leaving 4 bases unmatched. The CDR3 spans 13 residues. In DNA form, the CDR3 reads TGCAGTGCTAGAGGACAGGGGGCGCTTGAGCAGTACTTC. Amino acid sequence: CSARGQGALEQYF.

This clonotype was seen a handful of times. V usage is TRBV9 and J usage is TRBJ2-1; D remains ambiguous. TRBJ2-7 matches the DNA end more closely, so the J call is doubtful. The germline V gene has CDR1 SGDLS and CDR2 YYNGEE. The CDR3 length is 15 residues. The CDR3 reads CASSVVPSSYNEQYF. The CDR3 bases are TGTGCCAGCAGCGTAGTTCCGAGCTCCTACAATGAGCAGTACTTC.

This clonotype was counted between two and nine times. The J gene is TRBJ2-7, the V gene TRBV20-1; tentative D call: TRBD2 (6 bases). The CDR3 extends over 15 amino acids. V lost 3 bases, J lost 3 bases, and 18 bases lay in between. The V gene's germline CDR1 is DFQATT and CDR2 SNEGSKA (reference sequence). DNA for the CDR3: TGCAGTGCTAGTCCCCTGGGAAGCGGGTACTACGAGCAGTACTTC. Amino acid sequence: CSASPLGSGYYEQYF.

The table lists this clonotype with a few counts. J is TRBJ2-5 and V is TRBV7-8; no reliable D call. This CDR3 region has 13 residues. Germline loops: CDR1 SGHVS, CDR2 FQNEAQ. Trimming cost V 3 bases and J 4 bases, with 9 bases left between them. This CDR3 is CASSLRRLETQYF. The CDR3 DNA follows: TGTGCCAGCAGCTTGAGACGACTAGAGACCCAGTACTTC.